The present T cell receptor (beta chain) was sequenced within a study of shared clonotypes between healthy human individuals. The trim removed 4 bases at V and 0 bases at J, leaving 8 bases unmatched. Germline V gene data show CDR1 as LGHNA and CDR2 as YSLEER. The length of the CDR3 is 16 residues. Regarding this clone: Its cognate antigen is unknown.

As handled by the study authors: Junction-only sequences produced by ImmunoSEQ had no quality scores, so filtering differed. Sequenced by immunoSEQ multiplex PCR; TCRdb stores in-frame clones only, minus some. From that table come the V and J calls and clone size; the DNA was used to work out D and trimming. The sample contains 520,000 or so clones, approximately 79% of which appear only once. The donors, all of them Caucasian adults, lived in Nashville, Tennessee. Genomic DNA came from roughly 84 million PBMCs in unsorted samples. General study points: Represented diversity (both genetic and exposure-history) was limited by the small number of donors.

What was sequenced was PBMCs. This TCR was recovered from a woman aged 35 to 49 in good health. Some clones in this sample may be carry-over from other donors' samples. The chain recombines TRBV4-3 with TRBJ1-2, with 7 bases fitting TRBD1. CDR3 nucleotides: TGCGCCAGCAGCCTCGGGACAGTTAGCCCTAACTATGGCTACACCTTC. Its protein is CASSLGTVSPNYGYTF.